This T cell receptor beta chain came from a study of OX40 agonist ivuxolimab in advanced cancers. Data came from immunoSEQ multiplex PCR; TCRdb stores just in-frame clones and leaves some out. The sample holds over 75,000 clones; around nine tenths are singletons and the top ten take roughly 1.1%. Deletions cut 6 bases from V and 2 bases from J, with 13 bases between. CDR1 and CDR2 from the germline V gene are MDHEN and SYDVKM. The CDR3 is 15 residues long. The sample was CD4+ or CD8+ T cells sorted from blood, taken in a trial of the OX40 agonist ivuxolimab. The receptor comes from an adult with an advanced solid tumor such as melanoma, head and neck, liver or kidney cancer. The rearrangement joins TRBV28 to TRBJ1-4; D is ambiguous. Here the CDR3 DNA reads TGTGCCAGCAGACAAACTCAGGTTACTAATGAAAAACTGTTTTTT. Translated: CASRQTQVTNEKLFF.